The sequence of this T cell receptor beta chain was determined in a study of blood T cell repertoires in COVID-19. Some clones are missing from TCRdb's copy, which holds only in-frame ones; the method was immunoSEQ multiplex PCR. Among around 300,000 clones listed, around 87% were seen once. After removal of 4 bases from V and 0 bases from J, the junction contained 10 bases not matched to a gene. The germline V gene encodes CDR1 MRHNA and CDR2 SNTAGT. The CDR3 totals 17 residues. Participant-reported clinical history was the basis for cohort assignment. The TCR was taken from a woman between 18 and 30 years old who had recovered from COVID-19. The chain joins TRBV6-4 to TRBJ1-2; 8 bases are a match to TRBD1. The sample comprised PBMCs or T cells enriched from blood (not recorded which). The CDR3 region has the DNA TGTGCCAGCAGTGCGAGTGGGACAGGCCCTTCTAACTATGGCTACACCTTC. Protein sequence: CASSASGTGPSNYGYTF.